The T cell receptor (beta chain) described here comes from a study of radiotherapy plus CTLA-4 blockade in lung cancer. In this sample, this clone turned up a few times. Its antigen is not identified. Study observations and caveats: Early blood T cell clone changes and increased post-radiation serum interferon-beta were reportedly the strongest response predictors.

Generated by immunoSEQ multiplex PCR, the TCRdb table keeps only in-frame clones and is missing some. Here the sample spans tens of thousands of clones, around 87% being singletons. The CDR3 runs to 16 residues. Trimming removed 10 bases from V and 1 base from J; junction bases left unmatched: 13. Germline lookup yields CDR1 LNHDA and CDR2 SQIVND (reference sequence). The TCR sequence derives from a human donor with non-small cell lung cancer who had stable disease on radiotherapy plus ipilimumab. This sample comprised peripheral blood, obtained from a patient treated with radiotherapy plus ipilimumab. The chain carries TRBV19 and TRBJ2-3; 8 bases line up with TRBD1. Here the CDR3 reads CATRQGIWVGTDTQYF. CDR3 DNA: TGTGCCACCCGACAGGGGATATGGGTGGGCACAGATACGCAGTATTTT.